These 8 T cell receptor beta chains came from one sample sequenced in a study of post-analysis software for immune sequencing data. Study-level findings and limits: Relative to controls, patients had about 5 TRBV segments at higher frequency, with TRBV5-6, TRBV5-1 and TRBV20-1 among these.

These receptors' targets are unknown. Unique molecular identifiers had been added to the TCR beta cDNA libraries. TCRdb reprocessed the PCR reads with MiXCR, giving one entry per CDR3 protein. The data hold 750,000 to 950,000 distinct CDR3 sequences, with around 50% observed a single time. Material: blood. Receptors originate from a girl between 5 and 17 years old with multiple sclerosis.

Only a few counts were recorded for this clonotype. Here the CDR3 reads CSVVASEGTEAFF. CDR3 in DNA: TGCAGCGTTGTGGCCTCCGAGGGCACTGAAGCTTTCTTT. The chain has TRBV29-1 and TRBJ1-1, with D unresolved. V was clipped by 4 bases and J by 4 bases, with 13 bases between them. Germline V gives CDR1 SQVTM, CDR2 ANQGSEA. This CDR3 has 13 amino acids. Using reference TRBV29-1 and TRBJ1-1 for the parts outside the CDR3, the full variable domain is SAVISQKPSRDICQRGTSLTIQCQVDSQVTMMFWYRQQPGQSLTLIATANQGSEATYESGFVIDKFPISRPNLTFSTLTVSNMSPEDSSIYLCSVVASEGTEAFFGQGTRLTVV.

Comments on this clonotype: An end of the junction does not agree with germline; a read error may underlie this. The CDR3 DNA reads TGTGCCAGCAGCTTGAGGAGAGATGCGCAGTATTTT. Protein product: CASSLRRDAQYF. The V gene is TRBV5-5, the J gene TRBJ2-3; D not certain. The CDR3 runs 12 residues. Germline V gives CDR1 SGHKS, CDR2 YYEKEE (reference sequence).

The rearrangement links TRBV29-1 to TRBJ2-1; 12 bases match TRBD2. The V and J ends lost 6 bases and 4 bases, in that order; junction bases with no gene match: 7. The CDR3 sequence is 15 residues long. CDR1 and CDR2 from the germline V gene are SQVTM and ANQGSEA. The CDR3 sequence: CSVLLAGGPYNEQFF. The CDR3 DNA reads as TGCAGCGTCCTACTAGCGGGAGGTCCGTACAATGAGCAGTTCTTC.

The V call is TRBV20-1, the J call TRBJ2-1; TRBD2 matches 11 bases. With V trimmed by 5 bases and J by 5 bases, 5 bases remained unmatched. This CDR3 contains 14 residues. Looked up from germline, CDR1 is DFQATT and CDR2 is SNEGSKA (reference sequence). The CDR3: CSAHSGRADNEQFF. CDR3 nucleotides: TGCAGTGCTCATAGCGGGAGGGCCGACAATGAGCAGTTCTTC.

The sample holds a few counts of this clonotype. The gene calls are TRBV7-6 and TRBJ2-5; 13 bases are shared with TRBD2. Germline values: CDR1 SGHVS, CDR2 FNYEAQ. V lost 1 base, J lost 5 bases, and 7 bases stayed unmatched. This CDR3 is built from 17 residues. The CDR3, as DNA: TGTGCCAGCAGCTTAGACCGGACTAGCGGGAGTGGGGAGACCCAGTACTTC. It is translated as CASSLDRTSGSGETQYF.

This clonotype was detected once. In nucleotides, the CDR3 is TGTGCCAGCATTCGAGGGGCGTCTGGTAATGAGCAGTTCTTC. It encodes CASIRGASGNEQFF. The genes are TRBV2 and TRBJ2-1; either TRBD1 or TRBD2 may fit D (5 bases each). Looked up from germline, CDR1 is SNHLY and CDR2 is FYNNEI. V was trimmed by 7 bases and J by 7 bases, leaving 17 bases between them. This CDR3 spans 14 amino acids.

The J gene is TRBJ1-2, the V gene TRBV21-1. TRBV21-1 is a listed pseudogene. This CDR3 comprises 15 residues. The CDR3 DNA reads as TGTGCCAGCAGCAAAGGCCTAGTAATCATCATCGGCTACACCTTC. Translating it yields CASSKGLVIIIGYTF.

A few counts support this clonotype. As DNA, the CDR3 is TGTGCCACCAGCAGAGTTATAGATACGCAGTATTTT. Translated, it gives CATSRVIDTQYF. V gene TRBV15 combines with J gene TRBJ2-3, with D hard to call. CDR3 length: 12 amino acids. The V gene's germline CDR1 is LNHNV and CDR2 YYDKDF (reference sequence). V lost 1 base and J 5 bases, leaving 4 bases between the germline ends.